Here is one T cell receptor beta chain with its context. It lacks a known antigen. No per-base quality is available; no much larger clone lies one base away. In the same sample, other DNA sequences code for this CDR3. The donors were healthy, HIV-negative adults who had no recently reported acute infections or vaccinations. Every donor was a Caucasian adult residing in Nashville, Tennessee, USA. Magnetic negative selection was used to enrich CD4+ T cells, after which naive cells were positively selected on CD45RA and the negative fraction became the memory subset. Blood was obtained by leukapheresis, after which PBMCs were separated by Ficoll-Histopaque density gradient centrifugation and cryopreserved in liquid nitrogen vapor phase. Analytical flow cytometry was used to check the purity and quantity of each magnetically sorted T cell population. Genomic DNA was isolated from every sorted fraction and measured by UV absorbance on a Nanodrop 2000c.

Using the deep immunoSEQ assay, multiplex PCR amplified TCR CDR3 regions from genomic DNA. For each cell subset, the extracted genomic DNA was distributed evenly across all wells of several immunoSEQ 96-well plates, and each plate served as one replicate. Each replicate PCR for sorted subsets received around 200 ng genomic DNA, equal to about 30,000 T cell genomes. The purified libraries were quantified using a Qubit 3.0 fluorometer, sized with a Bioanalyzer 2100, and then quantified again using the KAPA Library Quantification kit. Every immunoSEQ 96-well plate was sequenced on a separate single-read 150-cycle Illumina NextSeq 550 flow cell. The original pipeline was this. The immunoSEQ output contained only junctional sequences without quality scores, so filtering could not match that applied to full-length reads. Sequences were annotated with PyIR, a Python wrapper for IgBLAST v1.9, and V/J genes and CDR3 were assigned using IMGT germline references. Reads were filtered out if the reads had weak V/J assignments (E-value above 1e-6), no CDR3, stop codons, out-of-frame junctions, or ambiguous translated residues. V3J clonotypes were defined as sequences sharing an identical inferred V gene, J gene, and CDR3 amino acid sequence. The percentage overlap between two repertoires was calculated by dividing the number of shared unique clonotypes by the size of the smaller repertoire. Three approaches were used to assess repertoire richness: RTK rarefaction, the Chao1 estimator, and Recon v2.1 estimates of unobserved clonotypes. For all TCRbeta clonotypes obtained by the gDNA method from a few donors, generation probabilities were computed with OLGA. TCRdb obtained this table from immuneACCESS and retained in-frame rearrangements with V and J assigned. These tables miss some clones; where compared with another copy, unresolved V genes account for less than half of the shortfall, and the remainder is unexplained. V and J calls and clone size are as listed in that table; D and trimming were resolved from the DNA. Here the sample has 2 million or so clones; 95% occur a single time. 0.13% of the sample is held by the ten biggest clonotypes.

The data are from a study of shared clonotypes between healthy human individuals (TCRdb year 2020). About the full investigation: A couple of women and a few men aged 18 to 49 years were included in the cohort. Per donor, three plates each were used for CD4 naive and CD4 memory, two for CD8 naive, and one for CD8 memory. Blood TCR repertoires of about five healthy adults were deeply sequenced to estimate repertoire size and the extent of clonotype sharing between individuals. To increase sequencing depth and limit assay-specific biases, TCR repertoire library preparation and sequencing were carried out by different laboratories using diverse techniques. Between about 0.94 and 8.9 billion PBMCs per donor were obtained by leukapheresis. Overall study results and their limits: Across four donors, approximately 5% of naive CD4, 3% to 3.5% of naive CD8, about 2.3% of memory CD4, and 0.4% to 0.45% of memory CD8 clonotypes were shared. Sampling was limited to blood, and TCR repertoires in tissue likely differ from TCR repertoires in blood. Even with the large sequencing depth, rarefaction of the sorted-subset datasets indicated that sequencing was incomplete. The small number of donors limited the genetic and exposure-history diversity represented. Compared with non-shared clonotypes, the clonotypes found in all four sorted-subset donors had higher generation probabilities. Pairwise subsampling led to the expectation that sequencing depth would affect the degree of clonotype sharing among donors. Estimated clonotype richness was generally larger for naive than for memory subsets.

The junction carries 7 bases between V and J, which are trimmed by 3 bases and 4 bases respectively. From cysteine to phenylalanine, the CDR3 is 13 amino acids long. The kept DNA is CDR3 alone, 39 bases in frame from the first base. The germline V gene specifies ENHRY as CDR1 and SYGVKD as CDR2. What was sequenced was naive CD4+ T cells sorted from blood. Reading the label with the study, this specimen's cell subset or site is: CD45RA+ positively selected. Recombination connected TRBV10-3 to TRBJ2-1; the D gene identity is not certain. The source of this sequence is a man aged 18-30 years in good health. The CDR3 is CAISEGQYNEQFF. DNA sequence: TGTGCCATCAGTGAAGGTCAGTACAATGAGCAGTTCTTC.